The clone carrying this T cell receptor beta chain was recorded many times. Its specificity is unknown. What was amplified from RNA transcripts were TCR beta CDR3 regions. When the TCR CDR3 underwent first-round RT-PCR, the HTBI primer set was used. One entry per CDR3 protein, called by TCRdb with MiXCR from the multiplex PCR reads. This table holds roughly 420,000 distinct CDR3 sequences, approximately 15% found once. This specimen comes from a study of T cells in Graves' hyperthyroidism and ophthalmopathy. V was shortened by 3 bases and J by 6 bases, with 9 bases between the two germline ends. From germline, CDR1 is SGHTA and CDR2 FQGNSA. The CDR3 sequence is 13 residues long. Whole-study findings and limits: Ophthalmopathy, as predicted by the model, came a median 6.5 months after the prediction.

Sequencing was carried out using blood. This chain uses TRBV7-2 with TRBJ1-5; D is unresolved. This TCR derives from a woman aged 18-29 years with Graves' hyperthyroidism. The CDR3 nucleotides are TGTGCCAGCAGCTTGTGGGTTACTCAGCCCCAGCATTTT. Its translation: CASSLWVTQPQHF.